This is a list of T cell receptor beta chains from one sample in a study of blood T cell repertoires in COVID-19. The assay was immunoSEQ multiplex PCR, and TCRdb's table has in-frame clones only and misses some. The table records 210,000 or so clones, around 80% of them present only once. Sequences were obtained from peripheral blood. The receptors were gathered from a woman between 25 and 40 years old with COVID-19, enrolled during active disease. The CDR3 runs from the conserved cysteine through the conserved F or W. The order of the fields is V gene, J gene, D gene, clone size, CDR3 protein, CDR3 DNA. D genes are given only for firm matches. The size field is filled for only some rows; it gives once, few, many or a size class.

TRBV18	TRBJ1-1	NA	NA	CASSNSAFAEAFF	TGTGCCAGCTCAAACAGTGCGTTCGCTGAAGCTTTCTTT
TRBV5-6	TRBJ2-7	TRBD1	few	CASSLVQGTYEQYF	TGTGCCAGCAGCTTGGTACAGGGGACCTACGAGCAGTACTTC
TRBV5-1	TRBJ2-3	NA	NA	CASSWGDRGFNTDTQYF	TGCGCCAGCAGCTGGGGGGATAGAGGATTTAACACAGATACGCAGTATTTT
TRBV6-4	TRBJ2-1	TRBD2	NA	CASSLTGGRADNEQFF	TGTGCCAGCAGTTTGACCGGGGGGAGGGCCGACAATGAGCAGTTCTTC
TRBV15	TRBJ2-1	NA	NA	CATSRGLGASYNEQFF	TGTGCCACCAGCAGAGGATTGGGGGCCTCCTACAATGAGCAGTTCTTC
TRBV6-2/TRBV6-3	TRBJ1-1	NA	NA	CASSYHEGRTFTEAFF	TGTGCCAGCAGTTACCACGAGGGTAGGACTTTCACTGAAGCTTTCTTT
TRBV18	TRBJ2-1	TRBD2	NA	CASSLSGGFYNEQFF	TGTGCCAGCTCCCTAAGCGGGGGCTTCTACAATGAGCAGTTCTTC
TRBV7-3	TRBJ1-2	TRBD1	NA	CASSLTGTGSYGYTF	TGTGCCAGCAGCTTAACCGGGACAGGGTCCTATGGCTACACCTTC
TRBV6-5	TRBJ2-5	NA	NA	CASSIQSQETQYF	TGTGCCAGCAGTATTCAGTCACAAGAGACCCAGTACTTC
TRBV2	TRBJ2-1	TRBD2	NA	CASSEMGLAVGSEQFF	TGTGCCAGCAGTGAAATGGGACTAGCGGTGGGGAGTGAGCAGTTCTTC
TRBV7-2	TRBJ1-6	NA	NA	CASSLEPAGRNSPLHF	TGTGCCAGCAGCTTAGAGCCGGCAGGGAGGAATTCACCCCTCCACTTT
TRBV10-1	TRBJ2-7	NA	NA	CATLGTGTYEQYF	TGCGCCACTCTCGGGACTGGAACCTACGAGCAGTACTTC
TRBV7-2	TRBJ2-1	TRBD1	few	CASSLTGTGVHNEQFF	TGTGCCAGCAGCTTAACCGGGACAGGGGTCCACAATGAGCAGTTCTTC
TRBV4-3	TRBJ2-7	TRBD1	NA	CASSQADRADVYEQYF	TGCGCCAGCAGCCAAGCCGACAGGGCGGACGTCTACGAGCAGTACTTC
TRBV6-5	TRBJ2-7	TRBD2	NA	CASSSTGTRAFYEQYF	TGTGCCAGCAGTTCTACCGGGACTAGGGCCTTCTACGAGCAGTACTTC
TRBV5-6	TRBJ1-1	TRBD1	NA	CASSLEEGGRGTEAFF	TGTGCCAGCAGCTTGGAAGAAGGGGGCCGAGGCACTGAAGCTTTCTTT
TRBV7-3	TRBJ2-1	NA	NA	CASSFSPDNEQFF	TGTGCCAGCAGCTTCTCTCCCGACAATGAGCAGTTCTTC